These 26 T cell receptor beta chains originate from one sample sequenced in a study of identical twins. TCRdb reprocessed the 5' RACE reads via MiXCR and lists one record per CDR3 protein. The data contain around 490,000 distinct CDR3 sequences, 20% to 25% of them singletons. This same sample was also part of a study on yellow fever vaccine responses in identical twins.

Sequences were obtained from CD4+ T cells sorted from blood. Receptors originate from a woman aged 18-29 years in good health.

The chain has TRBV7-9 and TRBJ2-2; unclear D gene. Trimming removed 7 bases at V and 6 bases at J, with 12 bases between. Germline values: CDR1 SEHNR, CDR2 FQNEAQ (reference sequence). The CDR3 covers 13 residues. For the CDR3, the DNA is TGTGCCAGCACCCTTAGGTCGGCCGGGGAGCTGTTTTTT. Translation: CASTLRSAGELFF.

This clonotype was picked up many times. The rearrangement uses TRBV2 and TRBJ2-5; D is unclear. The V end lost 4 bases, the J end lost 2 bases, and 8 bases lay between the germline ends. The CDR3 covers 13 residues. Germline-derived CDR1 and CDR2 are SNHLY and FYNNEI. This chain's CDR3 is CASSAHLQETQYF. CDR3 nucleotide sequence: TGTGCCAGCAGTGCTCACCTTCAAGAGACCCAGTACTTC.

This clonotype was detected a few times. Written as DNA, the CDR3 is TGCAGTGCTAGACGACCTCCGGGGTCTGAAGCTTTCTTT. Translated, it gives CSARRPPGSEAFF. The V and J genes are TRBV20-1 and TRBJ1-1; no reliable D call. Germline V gene data show CDR1 as DFQATT and CDR2 as SNEGSKA (reference sequence). The CDR3 has 13 residues. Trimming took off 2 bases at V and 6 bases at J, with 13 bases between the two ends.

This clonotype was seen a few times. The J gene is TRBJ2-1, the V gene TRBV2, with TRBD1 as a possible D gene (5 bases). Trimming cost V 3 bases and J 7 bases, with 13 bases left between them. Germline V gives CDR1 SNHLY, CDR2 FYNNEI. CDR3 size: 14 residues. This CDR3 is CASSDWGASNEQFF. The CDR3 DNA reads as TGTGCCAGCAGTGACTGGGGCGCGTCTAATGAGCAGTTCTTC.

The chain is built from TRBV10-3 and TRBJ2-6, with 9 nucleotides matching TRBD2. The ends lost 10 bases at V and 12 bases at J; junction bases unmatched: 13. Germline CDR1 is ENHRY and CDR2 is SYGVKD. The CDR3 extends over 14 amino acids. The CDR3 region has the DNA TGTGCCACCGGCGGGGCTAGCGGGACCTCCGTCCTGACTTTC. Its translation: CATGGASGTSVLTF.

The chain joins TRBV5-1 to TRBJ2-7; D might be TRBD1 (5 bases). Germline loops: CDR1 SGHRS, CDR2 YFSETQ. CDR3 size: 16 residues. V was cut by 0 bases and J by 1 base, with 14 bases left in between. The CDR3 reads CASSLDRQISSYEQYF. CDR3 DNA: TGCGCCAGCAGCTTGGACCGACAGATAAGTTCCTACGAGCAGTACTTC.

This clonotype was recorded a few times. V is TRBV4-2 and J is TRBJ2-2, with a tentative D call TRBD1 (5 bases). Between the trimmed V and J ends, which lost 1 base and 5 bases, there was a span of 11 bases. The germline CDR1 and CDR2 sequences are LGHNA and YNFKEQ. The CDR3 extends over 15 amino acids. As DNA, the CDR3 is TGTGCCAGCAGCCAAGGTCAGGGTGGAACCGGGGAGCTGTTTTTT. Translated: CASSQGQGGTGELFF.

This clonotype turned up a few times. The J gene is TRBJ2-1, the V gene TRBV29-1; 13 bases align to TRBD2. With V trimmed by 7 bases and J by 2 bases, 8 bases remained unmatched. Germline CDR1 SQVTM, CDR2 ANQGSEA. CDR3 length: 16 amino acids. DNA for the CDR3: TGCAGCGCATTGACTAGCGGGAGGCCTACCTACAATGAGCAGTTCTTC. Its protein is CSALTSGRPTYNEQFF.

A few counts support this clonotype. The DNA for the CDR3 is TGTGCCAGCAGTGGTGGAAGGACTCCAACTAACGGCAATGAGCAGTTCTTC. This encodes CASSGGRTPTNGNEQFF. The chain combines TRBV6-2 or TRBV6-3 with TRBJ2-1, with D perhaps matching TRBD2 (5 bases). The CDR3 runs to 17 residues. Trimming removed 5 bases from V and 6 bases from J, with 23 bases in between. CDR1 and CDR2 (germline): MNHEY, SVGEGT.

This clonotype was counted a few times. The rearrangement uses TRBV4-1 and TRBJ2-2; D is possibly TRBD2 (5 bases). Trimming pared 2 bases from V and 1 base from J, leaving 20 bases between. The V gene's germline CDR1 is MGHRA and CDR2 YSYEKL. The CDR3 sequence is 19 residues long. DNA of the CDR3: TGCGCCAGCAGCCAATACCCTCTCCGGGTTAGCGAGAACACCGGGGAGCTGTTTTTT. This gives the protein CASSQYPLRVSENTGELFF.

This clonotype showed up just a few times. The J gene is TRBJ2-1, the V gene TRBV11-2, with D uncertain. This CDR3 contains 18 residues. The V end was cut by 3 bases, the J end by 0 bases, with 18 bases between. CDR1 is SGHAT, CDR2 FQNNGV, per germline. CDR3 bases: TGTGCCAGCAGCTTTGTTATAAGGGCAGTCAGCTCCTACAATGAGCAGTTCTTC. It encodes CASSFVIRAVSSYNEQFF.

This clonotype was found a few times. The CDR3 DNA sequence: TGCGCCAGCAGCAGACAGGGAAATAATGAAAAACTGTTTTTT. Encoded protein: CASSRQGNNEKLFF. The J gene is TRBJ1-4, the V gene TRBV5-1; 7 bases agree with TRBD1. Germline assignment: CDR1 SGHRS and CDR2 YFSETQ. CDR3 length equals 14 residues. V gave up 4 bases and J gave up 4 bases; unmatched junction bases: 4.

This rearrangement joins TRBV7-2 to TRBJ2-2; D may be TRBD2 (6 bases). This CDR3 has 19 amino acids. The V and J ends lost 0 bases and 0 bases respectively, with 17 bases between them. Germline loops: CDR1 SGHTA, CDR2 FQGNSA. The CDR3: CASSLAQGVAVTNTGELFF. The CDR3 DNA follows: TGTGCCAGCAGCTTAGCCCAAGGGGTAGCGGTCACGAACACCGGGGAGCTGTTTTTT.

This clonotype was seen only a few times. This rearrangement joins TRBV28 to TRBJ2-5; 8 bases map to TRBD2. The CDR3 sequence is 15 residues long. Germline-derived CDR1 and CDR2 are MDHEN and SYDVKM. V dropped 3 bases and J dropped 9; count of bases not matched to a gene: 12. The CDR3 DNA follows: TGTGCCAGCAGTTTGGGTAGCGGGGACCCCAAGGCCCAGTACTTC. It encodes CASSLGSGDPKAQYF.

This chain uses TRBV4-1 with TRBJ1-6; D ambiguous. The germline V gene encodes CDR1 MGHRA and CDR2 YSYEKL. This CDR3 is 20 amino acids long. With 5 bases removed from V and 0 bases from J, the gap between germline ends came to 23 bases. The CDR3 here is CASSGELEAIMSSYNSPLHF. In DNA form, the CDR3 reads TGCGCCAGCAGCGGAGAGTTGGAAGCGATTATGAGCTCCTATAATTCACCCCTCCACTTT.

This clonotype appeared a few times. V gene TRBV12-3 or TRBV12-4 combines with J gene TRBJ2-1; unclear D gene. V lost 3 bases and J 9 bases, leaving 9 bases between the germline ends. CDR3 size: 12 residues. CDR3 sequence: CASSLDLGEQFF. Here the CDR3 DNA reads TGTGCCAGCAGTTTGGACCTTGGTGAGCAGTTCTTC.

CDR3: CASSLEAGRGNGYTF. The CDR3 coding sequence is TGCGCCAGCAGCTTGGAGGCAGGAAGGGGGAATGGCTACACCTTC. This chain links TRBV5-1 with TRBJ1-2; D is possibly TRBD1 (6 bases). The V gene's germline CDR1 is SGHRS and CDR2 YFSETQ. Trimming took off 0 bases at V and 6 bases at J, with 15 bases between the two ends. The CDR3 sequence is 15 residues long.

The chain recombines TRBV12-3 or TRBV12-4 with TRBJ1-4; the D gene is possibly TRBD1 (5 bases). This CDR3 is 14 amino acids long. V was clipped by 0 bases and J by 5 bases, with 7 bases between them. The CDR3 nucleotides read TGTGCCAGCAGTTTAGCTGGGGACAATGAAAAACTGTTTTTT. It encodes CASSLAGDNEKLFF.

This clonotype occurred a few times. The chain has TRBV5-6 and TRBJ1-2; TRBD1 might be the D (5 bases). The CDR3 has 14 residues. V lost 2 bases to trimming and J lost 8 bases, with 16 bases between them. Germline CDR1 SGHDT, CDR2 YYEEEE. The CDR3 DNA is TGTGCCAGCAGCTTCACGGACAATTTTATCGGCTACACCTTC. This encodes CASSFTDNFIGYTF.

This clonotype has only a few counts. The V gene is TRBV19, the J gene TRBJ2-3; D tentatively fits TRBD1 or TRBD2 (6 bases each). This CDR3 has 15 amino acids. Germline V gene lookup returns CDR1 LNHDA and CDR2 SQIVND (reference sequence). V lost 4 bases and J lost 5, with 16 bases in between. The CDR3 sequence is CASSSGGTRGDTQYF. In nucleotides, the CDR3 is TGTGCCAGTAGTAGCGGAGGGACACGGGGAGATACGCAGTATTTT.

This clonotype was recorded a few times. The rearrangement joins TRBV13 to TRBJ1-1; D gene ambiguous. Trimming left V 1 base short and J 8 bases short, with 8 bases between. This CDR3 spans 12 amino acids. Germline lookup yields CDR1 PRHDT and CDR2 FYEKMQ (reference sequence). The CDR3 sequence is CASSLVVREAFF. DNA of the CDR3: TGTGCCAGCAGCTTAGTGGTCAGGGAAGCTTTCTTT.

This clonotype was seen more than once but under ten times. The CDR3: CASSNPGGGWATEAFF. CDR3 in DNA: TGCGCCAGCAGCAACCCCGGGGGGGGGTGGGCAACTGAAGCTTTCTTT. The rearrangement links TRBV5-1 to TRBJ1-1; D possibly corresponds to TRBD1 (5 bases). This CDR3 has 16 residues. Trimming removed 4 bases at V and 5 bases at J, with 21 bases between. Germline loops: CDR1 SGHRS, CDR2 YFSETQ.

The chain uses TRBV12-3 or TRBV12-4 and TRBJ2-7; 8 positions agree with TRBD2. The J segment lost 0 bases and the V segment lost 3 bases, leaving 4 bases of the junction unmatched. This CDR3 is 15 amino acids long. The CDR3: CASSLGLESSYEQYV. The CDR3 coding sequence is TGTGCCAGCAGTTTGGGACTAGAGAGCTCCTACGAGCAGTACGTC.

The chain employs TRBV20-1 and TRBJ1-1; maybe TRBD1 (6 bases). Germline lookup yields CDR1 DFQATT and CDR2 SNEGSKA (reference sequence). V lost 5 bases and J lost 10, with 20 bases in between. CDR3 length equals 13 residues. The CDR3 DNA follows: TGCAGTGCTGGGGGGGCCAGGGATCTGGTAGCTTTCTTT. This sequence encodes CSAGGARDLVAFF.

The CDR3 DNA sequence: TGTGCCAGCAGTGCAACTAGCGGGGCCGAGACCCAGTACTTC. Its protein is CASSATSGAETQYF. This chain connects TRBV28 to TRBJ2-5; TRBD2 aligns across 10 bases. Trimming removed 5 bases from V and 5 bases from J; junction bases left unmatched: 5. CDR3 size: 14 residues. From germline, CDR1 is MDHEN and CDR2 SYDVKM.

V is TRBV4-2 and J is TRBJ1-2; D is possibly TRBD1 (6 bases). The length of the CDR3 is 15 residues. Trimming stripped 0 bases from V and 2 bases from J, with 10 bases between. The germline gives CDR1 LGHNA, CDR2 YNFKEQ. CDR3 DNA: TGTGCCAGCAGCCAAGACGGACAGCCGAACTATGGCTACACCTTC. It translates to CASSQDGQPNYGYTF.